This T cell receptor (beta chain) emerged from a study of cytomegalovirus exposure and HLA in healthy donors. Findings and caveats of the study: Rarity characterized most TCR sequences, yet some public TCRs appeared in many donors.

CDR3 length: 14 amino acids. V was cut by 0 bases and J by 5 bases, with 11 bases left in between. The germline V gene has CDR1 SGDLS and CDR2 YYNGEE. The donors, nominally healthy at sampling, likely had unrecorded immune exposures. The PCR was carried out with 60 Vbeta primers and 13 Jbeta primers. As handled by the study authors: Around 80 million unique TCR beta chains, roughly 11 million of them shared, were counted by a later analysis. Assay: immunoSEQ multiplex PCR; the TCRdb copy retains only in-frame clones and omits some. For V, J and clone size, that table is used; D and trimming come from the DNA. This sample carries fewer than 110,000 clones, under 80% of them seen once, and the ten largest clones take around 4.4%. Comments on this clone: Antigen unknown.

Sequencing was carried out using PBMCs. The sequence derives from a man aged 35 to 55 in good health and CMV-seronegative. The J gene is TRBJ2-5, the V gene TRBV9; D uncertain. The chain's CDR3 is CASSVEASGETQYF. CDR3 DNA: TGTGCCAGCAGCGTAGAGGCTAGTGGGGAGACCCAGTACTTC.